The rows below give T cell receptor beta chains drawn from one sample of a study of T cell responses to AZD1222 COVID-19 vaccine. Assay: immunoSEQ multiplex PCR; the TCRdb copy retains only in-frame clones and omits some. The data contain about 150,000 clones, around 86% of them seen just once; the ten biggest clones take up approximately 4%. Material: peripheral blood, obtained on day 0 of MenACWY control vaccination. The receptors were gathered from an adult in good health. Each CDR3 is given with its conserved first and last residue. A D gene is named only where the DNA matches it firmly.

j_call: TRBJ2-1; v_call: TRBV5-6; d_call: -; cdr3_aa: CASSLDGGHYNEQFF; cdr3_nt: TGTGCCAGCAGCTTGGACGGGGGGCATTACAATGAGCAGTTCTTC
j_call: TRBJ1-2; v_call: TRBV4-1; d_call: -; cdr3_aa: CASSQAGDYGYTF; cdr3_nt: TGCGCCAGCAGCCAAGCAGGAGACTATGGCTACACCTTC
j_call: TRBJ1-2; v_call: TRBV20-1; d_call: -; cdr3_aa: CSAEPQGSYTF; cdr3_nt: TGCAGTGCTGAGCCCCAGGGTAGCTACACCTTC
j_call: TRBJ1-1; v_call: TRBV15; d_call: -; cdr3_aa: CATSRPGRGPRNTEAFF; cdr3_nt: TGTGCCACCAGCAGACCTGGACGGGGACCGAGGAACACTGAAGCTTTCTTT
j_call: TRBJ2-7; v_call: TRBV2; d_call: TRBD1; cdr3_aa: CASSRQGSPYEQYF; cdr3_nt: TGTGCCAGCAGTCGACAGGGTAGCCCCTACGAGCAGTACTTC
j_call: TRBJ2-3; v_call: TRBV13; d_call: -; cdr3_aa: CASNEGGDTDTQYF; cdr3_nt: TGTGCCAGCAACGAGGGGGGGGACACAGATACGCAGTATTTT
j_call: TRBJ1-3; v_call: TRBV6-5; d_call: TRBD1; cdr3_aa: CASSYRQGADTIYF; cdr3_nt: TGTGCCAGCAGTTACCGACAGGGGGCCGACACCATATATTTT
j_call: TRBJ1-1; v_call: TRBV5-4; d_call: -; cdr3_aa: CASSLEGPAFF; cdr3_nt: TGTGCCAGCAGCTTGGAGGGACCGGCTTTCTTT
j_call: TRBJ1-3; v_call: TRBV12-3/TRBV12-4; d_call: -; cdr3_aa: CASRLSGGNTIYF; cdr3_nt: TGTGCCAGCAGACTTAGCGGGGGAAACACCATATATTTT
j_call: TRBJ1-5; v_call: TRBV5-1; d_call: TRBD1; cdr3_aa: CASSLTGGGNQPQHF; cdr3_nt: TGCGCCAGCAGCTTGACAGGGGGTGGCAATCAGCCCCAGCATTTT